The 13 T cell receptor beta chains below come from one sample, sequenced in a study of graft-versus-host responses after intestinal transplantation (dated by TCRdb to about 2021). The antigens these receptors bind are not known. The protocol used for the library was the immunoSEQ multiplex PCR assay. Imported from immuneACCESS, the table was reduced by TCRdb to in-frame sequences with V and J called. These copies leave out some clones; in studies compared against another copy, an unresolved V gene accounts for under half, and the cause of the remainder is not known. The sample data list about 100,000 clones, and about 90% of these were observed just once. The ten largest clones capture roughly 0.95% of the sample. The time point tag for this specimen amounts to: cells obtained before transplantation from donor or recipient. The specimen comprised unstimulated CD4+ T cells sorted from spleen or lymph node cells, sampled before transplant. The receptors were sampled from a human donor who was the organ donor for an intestinal transplant.

Regarding this clone: The sample carries other DNA sequences with the same CDR3. The rearrangement links TRBV18 to TRBJ1-6; D is uncertain. Trimming took off 1 base at V and 10 bases at J, with 8 bases between the two ends. CDR1 and CDR2 from the germline V gene are KGHSH and LQKENI. This CDR3 region has 13 residues. The CDR3 loop is CASSPQGDSPLHF. CDR3 DNA sequence: TGTGCCAGCTCACCACAGGGAGACTCACCCCTCCACTTT. Together with reference TRBV18 and TRBJ1-6, the CDR3 gives the full variable domain: NAGVMQNPRHLVRRRGQEARLRCSPMKGHSHVYWYRQLPEEGLKFMVYLQKENIIDESGMPKERFSAEFPKEGPSILRIQQVVRGDSAAYFCASSPQGDSPLHFGNGTRLTVT.

The chain is built from TRBV14 and TRBJ2-7; D remains ambiguous. Germline V gene data show CDR1 as SGHDN and CDR2 as FVKESK. V lost 3 bases to trimming and J lost 3 bases, with 6 bases between them. This CDR3 is 12 amino acids long. CDR3 DNA: TGTGCCAGCAGCCAGGGAATCTACGAGCAGTACTTC. Amino acids: CASSQGIYEQYF.

The chain combines TRBV28 with TRBJ2-7; D might be TRBD2 (7 bases). V gave up 7 bases and J gave up 0 bases, with 13 bases separating them. This CDR3 is built from 14 residues. Germline V gene lookup returns CDR1 MDHEN and CDR2 SYDVKM. The CDR3 DNA follows: TGTGCCAGCACCGAGGGGGGGGTCTCCTACGAGCAGTACTTC. It specifies CASTEGGVSYEQYF.

The rearrangement links TRBV6-5 to TRBJ1-2, with TRBD1 identical over 8 bases. Germline values: CDR1 MNHEY, CDR2 SVGAGI. This CDR3 has 14 residues. V lost 8 bases and J lost 0; bases outside the gene matches: 5. CDR3 amino acids: CASCPGGSNYGYTF. The CDR3 DNA reads as TGTGCCAGCTGCCCAGGGGGCTCTAACTATGGCTACACCTTC.

The chain carries TRBV9 and TRBJ1-2; D is ambiguous. The CDR3 loop spans 13 amino acids. V gave up 0 bases and J gave up 2 bases, with 5 bases separating them. Germline V lookup: CDR1 SGDLS, CDR2 YYNGEE. The CDR3 sequence: CASSVEDNYGYTF. Here the CDR3 DNA reads TGTGCCAGCAGCGTAGAGGACAACTATGGCTACACCTTC.

In the case of this clone: The sample holds other DNA sequences that translate to the same CDR3. The chain carries TRBV7-8 and TRBJ2-3; D tentatively reads TRBD1 or TRBD2 (6 bases each). Trimming pared 0 bases from V and 6 bases from J, leaving 19 bases between. CDR1 and CDR2 from the germline V gene are SGHVS and FQNEAQ. The CDR3 loop spans 17 amino acids. CDR3 coding DNA: TGTGCCAGCAGCTTAGCGGGGGGCCTCATCCCGTCGGATACGCAGTATTTT. Translation: CASSLAGGLIPSDTQYF.

The chain couples TRBV6-5 to TRBJ2-7; D gene uncertain. The V end was cut by 10 bases, the J end by 0 bases, with 16 bases between. CDR1 and CDR2 (germline): MNHEY, SVGAGI. This CDR3 is built from 14 residues. The CDR3 bases are TGTGCCATGCCGGAGAGTCCTTGCTCCTACGAGCAGTACTTC. As protein: CAMPESPCSYEQYF.

The gene calls are TRBV7-2 and TRBJ2-3, with D unclear. CDR3 size: 11 residues. Trimming cost V 7 bases and J 1 base, with 3 bases left between them. CDR1 SGHTA and CDR2 FQGNSA come from the germline V gene. Here the CDR3 reads CASTRTDTQYF. The CDR3, as DNA: TGTGCCAGCACCCGCACAGATACGCAGTATTTT. Looking up the rest from reference TRBV7-2 and TRBJ2-3 gives the full variable domain: GAGVSQSPSNKVTEKGKDVELRCDPISGHTALYWYRQSLGQGLEFLIYFQGNSAPDKSGLPSDRFSAERTGGSVSTLTIQRTQQEDSAVYLCASTRTDTQYFGPGTRLTVL.

The chain employs TRBV28 and TRBJ2-7; D unclear. Looked up from germline, CDR1 is MDHEN and CDR2 is SYDVKM. Trimming shortened V by 5 bases and J by 9 bases, and 14 bases separated the two germline ends. This CDR3 spans 12 amino acids. The CDR3 protein is CASSRALVAQYF. The CDR3 DNA reads as TGTGCCAGCAGTCGGGCTTTGGTCGCGCAGTACTTC.

J is TRBJ2-2 and V is TRBV7-3, with unresolved D. There are 14 residues in the CDR3. Germline V gene lookup returns CDR1 SGHTA and CDR2 FQGTGA. V was shortened by 2 bases and J by 1 base, with 5 bases between the two germline ends. CDR3 residues: CASSLVGNTGELFF. CDR3 sequence (DNA): TGTGCCAGCAGCTTAGTAGGGAACACCGGGGAGCTGTTTTTT.

The chain joins TRBV5-5 to TRBJ2-5; the D gene is possibly TRBD1 (5 bases). The CDR3 extends over 12 amino acids. The germline gives CDR1 SGHKS, CDR2 YYEKEE (reference sequence). With 1 base removed from V and 4 bases from J, the gap between germline ends came to 5 bases. This CDR3 reads CASSLRGETQYF. In DNA, the CDR3 is TGTGCCAGCAGCTTGAGGGGAGAGACCCAGTACTTC.

This clone came up once. The gene calls are TRBV30 and TRBJ2-7, with 9 bases aligning to TRBD1. V trimming: 3 bases; J trimming: 5 bases; junction bases outside the gene matches: 8. This CDR3 is 14 amino acids long. Germline V CDR1 and CDR2: GTSNPN, SVGIG (reference sequence). CDR3 protein: CAWSRDRDGNEQYF. CDR3 coding DNA: TGTGCCTGGAGCAGGGACAGGGATGGCAACGAGCAGTACTTC. Full variable domain (missing parts from reference TRBV30 and TRBJ2-7): SQTIHQWPATLVQPVGSPLSLECTVEGTSNPNLYWYRQAAGRGLQLLFYSVGIGQISSEVPQNLSASRPQDRQFILSSKKLLLSDSGFYLCAWSRDRDGNEQYFGPGTRLTVT.

This CDR3 is CASSSGSSLLIGEQYF. The CDR3 region has the DNA TGCGCCAGCAGCTCGGGTAGTTCCTTGCTAATCGGCGAGCAGTACTTC. The chain couples TRBV5-1 to TRBJ2-5; D is unclear. The closer fit of TRBJ2-7 to the DNA end suggests the J call may be wrong. Germline V gene sequence: CDR1 SGHRS, CDR2 YFSETQ. The CDR3 is 16 amino acids.